This T cell receptor beta chain was captured by sequencing in a study of blood T cell repertoires in COVID-19. The table came from immunoSEQ multiplex PCR; TCRdb's copy has only in-frame clones and leaves some out. Of around 80,000 clones detected, around four fifths appear once; the ten largest clones hold around 9%. The CDR3 runs to 13 residues. V lost 6 bases to trimming and J lost 1 base, with 10 bases between them. Germline V gives CDR1 SGHRS, CDR2 YFSETQ. The receptor comes from a human donor in a cohort sampled during active COVID-19. The sequenced sample was peripheral blood. This chain links TRBV5-1 with TRBJ1-1; D is uncertain. CDR3 sequence: CASKSRQNTEAFF. Here the CDR3 DNA reads TGCGCCAGCAAGTCCAGGCAGAACACTGAAGCTTTCTTT.